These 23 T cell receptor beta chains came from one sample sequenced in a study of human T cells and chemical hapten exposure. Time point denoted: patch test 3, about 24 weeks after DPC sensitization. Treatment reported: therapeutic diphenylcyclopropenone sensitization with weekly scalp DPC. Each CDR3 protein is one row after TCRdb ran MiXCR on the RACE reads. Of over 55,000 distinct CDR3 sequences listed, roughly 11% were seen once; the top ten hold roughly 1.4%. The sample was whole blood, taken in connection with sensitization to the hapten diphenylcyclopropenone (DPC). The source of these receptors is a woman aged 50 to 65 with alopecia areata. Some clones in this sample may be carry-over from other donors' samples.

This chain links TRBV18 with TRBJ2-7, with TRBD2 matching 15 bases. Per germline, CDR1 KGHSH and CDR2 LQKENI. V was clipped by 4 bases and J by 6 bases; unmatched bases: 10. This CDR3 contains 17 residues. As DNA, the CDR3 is TGTGCCAGCTCACGCGGACTAGCGGGGGGGCTTCTCCTCGAGCAGTACTTC. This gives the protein CASSRGLAGGLLLEQYF.

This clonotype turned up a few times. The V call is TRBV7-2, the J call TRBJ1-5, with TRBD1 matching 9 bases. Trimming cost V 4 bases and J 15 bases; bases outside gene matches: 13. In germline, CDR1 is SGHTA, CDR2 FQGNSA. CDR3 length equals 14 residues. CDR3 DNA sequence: TGTGCCAGCAGCTCGGGACAGGGCTCACGCATTGGGCATTTT. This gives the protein CASSSGQGSRIGHF.

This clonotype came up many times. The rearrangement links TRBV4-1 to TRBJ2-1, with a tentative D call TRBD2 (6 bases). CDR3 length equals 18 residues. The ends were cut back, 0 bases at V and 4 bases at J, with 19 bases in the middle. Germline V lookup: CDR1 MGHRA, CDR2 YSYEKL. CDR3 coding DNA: TGCGCCAGCAGCCAAGAGCATCCTAGCGCCCGTTATTACAATGAGCAGTTCTTC. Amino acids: CASSQEHPSARYYNEQFF.

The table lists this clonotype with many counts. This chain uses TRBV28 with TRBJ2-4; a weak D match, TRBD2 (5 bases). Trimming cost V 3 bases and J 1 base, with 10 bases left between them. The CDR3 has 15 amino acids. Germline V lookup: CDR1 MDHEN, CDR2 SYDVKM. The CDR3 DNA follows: TGTGCCAGCAGTTTTGAGGGTGGGGCCAAAAACATTCAGTACTTC. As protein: CASSFEGGAKNIQYF.

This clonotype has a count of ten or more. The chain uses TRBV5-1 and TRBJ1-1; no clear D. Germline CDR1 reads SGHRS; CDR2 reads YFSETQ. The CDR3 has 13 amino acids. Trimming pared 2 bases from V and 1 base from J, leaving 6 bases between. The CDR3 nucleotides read TGCGCCAGCAGCTTATGGACGAACACTGAAGCTTTCTTT. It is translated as CASSLWTNTEAFF. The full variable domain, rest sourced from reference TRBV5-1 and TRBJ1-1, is KAGVTQTPRYLIKTRGQQVTLSCSPISGHRSVSWYQQTPGQGLQFLFEYFSETQRNKGNFPGRFSGRQFSNSRSEMNVSTLELGDSALYLCASSLWTNTEAFFGQGTRLTVV.

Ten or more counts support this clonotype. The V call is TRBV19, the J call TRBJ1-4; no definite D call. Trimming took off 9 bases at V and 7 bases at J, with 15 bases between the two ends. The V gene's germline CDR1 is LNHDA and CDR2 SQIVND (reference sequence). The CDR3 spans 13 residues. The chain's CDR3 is CASSVAGTEKLFF. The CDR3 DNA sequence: TGTGCCAGCTCGGTGGCTGGAACTGAAAAACTGTTTTTT.

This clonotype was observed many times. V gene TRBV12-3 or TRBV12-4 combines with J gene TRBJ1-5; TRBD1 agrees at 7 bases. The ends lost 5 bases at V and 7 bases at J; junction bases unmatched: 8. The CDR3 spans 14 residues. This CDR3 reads CASSPQTGYQPQHF. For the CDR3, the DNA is TGTGCCAGCAGTCCGCAGACAGGGTACCAGCCCCAGCATTTT.

CDR3 region: CASSPSRTSLKETQYF. CDR3 bases: TGTGCCAGCAGCCCATCCAGGACTAGCCTAAAAGAGACCCAGTACTTC. The chain joins TRBV9 to TRBJ2-5; 8 bases map to TRBD2. CDR1 is SGDLS, CDR2 YYNGEE, per germline. V dropped 4 bases and J dropped 3; count of bases not matched to a gene: 11. This CDR3 contains 16 residues.

The CDR3 DNA follows: TGCGCCAGCAGCTTGGTTAGCTCCTACAATGAGCAGTTCTTC. Protein sequence: CASSLVSSYNEQFF. This chain connects TRBV5-1 to TRBJ2-1, with D unresolved. Germline V gene sequence: CDR1 SGHRS, CDR2 YFSETQ. Trimming left V 0 bases short and J 0 bases short, with 4 bases between. This CDR3 has 14 amino acids.

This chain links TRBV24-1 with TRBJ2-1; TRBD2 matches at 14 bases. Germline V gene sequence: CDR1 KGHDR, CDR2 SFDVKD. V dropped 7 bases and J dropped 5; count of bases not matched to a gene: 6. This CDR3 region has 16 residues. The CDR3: CATRGTSGRSNNEQFF. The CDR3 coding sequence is TGTGCCACCAGGGGGACTAGCGGGAGAAGTAACAATGAGCAGTTCTTC.

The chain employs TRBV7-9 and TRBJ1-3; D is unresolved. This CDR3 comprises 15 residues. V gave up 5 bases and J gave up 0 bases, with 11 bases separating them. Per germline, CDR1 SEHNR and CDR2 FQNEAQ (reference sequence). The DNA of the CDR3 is TGTGCCAGCAGCAATCGGGGTATCTCTGGAAACACCATATATTTT. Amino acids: CASSNRGISGNTIYF.

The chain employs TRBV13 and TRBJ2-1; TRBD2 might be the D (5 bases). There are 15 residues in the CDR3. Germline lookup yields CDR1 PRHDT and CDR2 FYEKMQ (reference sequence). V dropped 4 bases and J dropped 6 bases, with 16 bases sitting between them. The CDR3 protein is CASSSGPRGSNEQFF. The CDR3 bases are TGTGCCAGCAGCTCGGGCCCCCGGGGTTCCAATGAGCAGTTCTTC.

CDR3 DNA: TGTGCCAGCAGTTCCGGACAGGGGAACCCCACTGAAGCTTTCTTT. It yields the protein CASSSGQGNPTEAFF. The rearrangement joins TRBV12-3 or TRBV12-4 to TRBJ1-1, with TRBD1 identical over 9 bases. V was clipped by 4 bases and J by 4 bases; unmatched bases: 7. The length of the CDR3 is 15 residues.

CDR3 sequence (DNA): TGTGCCAGCAGCCCAGAGTCCGGGGGGCGAGATGGCTACACCTTC. It codes for CASSPESGGRDGYTF. The V call is TRBV3-1, the J call TRBJ1-2; D is possibly TRBD1 (6 bases). Germline V gene sequence: CDR1 LGHDT, CDR2 YNNKEL (reference sequence). Between the trimmed V and J ends, which lost 4 bases and 6 bases, there was a span of 18 bases. The CDR3 has 15 residues.

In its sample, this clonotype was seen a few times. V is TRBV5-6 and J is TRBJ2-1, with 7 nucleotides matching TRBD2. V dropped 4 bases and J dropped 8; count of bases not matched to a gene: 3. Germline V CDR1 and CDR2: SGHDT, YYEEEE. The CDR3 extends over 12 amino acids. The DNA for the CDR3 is TGTGCCAGCAGCGATCTAGCGGATGAGCAGTTCTTC. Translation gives CASSDLADEQFF.

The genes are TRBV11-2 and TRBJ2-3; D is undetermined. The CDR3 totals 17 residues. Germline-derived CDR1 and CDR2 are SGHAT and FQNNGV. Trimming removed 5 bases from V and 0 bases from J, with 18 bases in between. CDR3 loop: CASSLYSGSSSTDTQYF. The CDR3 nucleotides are TGTGCCAGCAGCCTTTATTCTGGCTCTTCTAGCACAGATACGCAGTATTTT.

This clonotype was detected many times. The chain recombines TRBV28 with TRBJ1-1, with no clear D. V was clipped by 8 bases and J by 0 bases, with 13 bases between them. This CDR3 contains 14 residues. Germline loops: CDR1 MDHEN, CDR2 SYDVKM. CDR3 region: CASSGFRMNTEAFF. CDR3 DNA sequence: TGTGCCAGCTCGGGGTTTAGGATGAACACTGAAGCTTTCTTT.

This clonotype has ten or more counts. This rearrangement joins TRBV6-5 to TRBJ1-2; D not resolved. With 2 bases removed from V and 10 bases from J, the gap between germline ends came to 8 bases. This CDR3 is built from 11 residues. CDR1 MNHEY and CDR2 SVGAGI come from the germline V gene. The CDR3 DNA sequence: TGTGCCAGCAGTTACGGCGTCTACTACACCTTC. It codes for CASSYGVYYTF.

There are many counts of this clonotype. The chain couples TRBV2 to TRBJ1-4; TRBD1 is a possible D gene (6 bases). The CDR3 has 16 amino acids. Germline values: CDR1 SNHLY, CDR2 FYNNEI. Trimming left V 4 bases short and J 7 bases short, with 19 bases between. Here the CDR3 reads CASSGGGPARGEKLFF. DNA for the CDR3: TGTGCCAGCAGTGGAGGGGGGCCCGCTAGGGGTGAAAAACTGTTTTTT.

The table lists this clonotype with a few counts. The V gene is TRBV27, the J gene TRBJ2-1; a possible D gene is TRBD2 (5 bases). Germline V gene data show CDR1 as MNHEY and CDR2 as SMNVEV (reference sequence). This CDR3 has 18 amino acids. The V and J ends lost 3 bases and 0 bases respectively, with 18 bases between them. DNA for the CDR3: TGTGCCAGCAGTTTTTTCCCGATCGGGGATAGCTCCTACAATGAGCAGTTCTTC. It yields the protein CASSFFPIGDSSYNEQFF.

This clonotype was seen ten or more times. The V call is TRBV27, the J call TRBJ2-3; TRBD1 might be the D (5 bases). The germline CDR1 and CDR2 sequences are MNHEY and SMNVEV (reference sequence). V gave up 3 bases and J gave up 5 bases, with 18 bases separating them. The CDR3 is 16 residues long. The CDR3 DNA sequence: TGTGCCAGCAGTTTGTTCGGGCCGGTCAGGGAAGATACGCAGTATTTT. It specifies CASSLFGPVREDTQYF.

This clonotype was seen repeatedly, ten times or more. CDR3 protein: CASSLGQIETQYF. CDR3 nucleotides: TGTGCCAGCAGCTTGGGACAGATAGAGACCCAGTACTTC. The chain joins TRBV11-2 to TRBJ2-5, with 7 bases matching TRBD1. Germline V gene lookup returns CDR1 SGHAT and CDR2 FQNNGV. V shed 3 bases and J 4 bases; nucleotides not matched to a gene: 2. The CDR3 spans 13 residues.

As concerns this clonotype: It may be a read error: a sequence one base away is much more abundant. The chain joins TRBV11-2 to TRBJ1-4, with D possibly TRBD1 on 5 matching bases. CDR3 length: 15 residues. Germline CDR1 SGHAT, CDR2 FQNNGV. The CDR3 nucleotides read TGTGTCAGCAGCCCAGACGCGGGGCGGAGGGAAAAACTGTTTTTT. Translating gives CVSSPDAGRREKLFF.